This TCR beta chain stems from a study of OX40 agonist ivuxolimab in advanced cancers. For the wider study: Ivuxolimab, which targeted the costimulatory receptor OX40 (CD134), was an agonistic, fully human IgG2 monoclonal antibody. The dose-escalation cohort was 82.7% male with a mean age of about 58 years, ranging from roughly 23 to 90. Intravenous ivuxolimab was administered to patients every 2 weeks at six dose levels: 0.01, 0.1, 0.3, 1.5, 3 and 10 mg/kg. Partial responses occurred in three dose-escalation patients, of whom one had hepatocellular carcinoma and two had cutaneous melanoma. The paper describes the monotherapy dose-escalation part (N ≈ 52 patients) of the phase I trial of ivuxolimab. Among the 50 to 55 dose-escalation patients, roughly 20 had hepatocellular carcinoma, roughly 15 melanoma, 9 renal cell carcinoma and 9 head and neck cancer. Prior anti-PD-1, anti-PD-L1 or anti-CTLA-4 therapy was permitted, and checkpoint inhibitors had been received by about 37% of dose-escalation patients. The purpose of peripheral TCRbeta sequencing was to test whether ivuxolimab changed TCR sequence diversity and led to clonal T-cell expansion.

Overall study results and their limits: The antigen specificity of the clonally expanded peripheral T cells was not determined. In the 0.1-3.0 mg/kg groups, partial responders were among the patients with the lowest normalized peripheral clonal expansion, particularly in CD8+ T cells. After ivuxolimab, CD8+ T cells had more expanded clones than CD4+ T cells on average. Low levels of normalized T-cell clonal expansion were also seen in some patients who did not respond. At doses of 0.1 to 3.0 mg/kg, clonal expansion of both CD4+ and CD8+ blood T cells was observed from baseline to week 6.

Genomic DNA was extracted from sorted cells for sequencing of the TCRbeta CDR3 region. The immunoSEQ Assay was used to sequence the TCRbeta CDR3 regions. TCRdb limited this immuneACCESS table to in-frame rearrangements with V and J called. A share of clones is missing; checked studies link under half to unresolved V genes, and the rest is unexplained. The sample data list some 90,000 clones, and 80% to 95% of these were observed just once. Clones ranked in the top ten supply around 1.1% of the sample. A single count supports this clone. Its antigen is still unknown. The record has no base qualities; no much larger clone is one base away. Patients with a history of autoimmune disease or receiving systemic immunosuppression were excluded from the trial. Peripheral blood for TCR sequencing was collected from all dose cohorts at baseline, on cycle 4 day 1, and on cycle 7 day 1. The samples were drawn from a first-in-human, open-label, multicenter phase I dose-escalation trial of ivuxolimab. Adults with locally advanced or metastatic melanoma, renal cell, hepatocellular, or head and neck squamous cell carcinoma were enrolled in the trial. Before TCR sequencing, CD4+ T cells and CD8+ T cells from peripheral blood were sorted into separate populations.

The cysteine opens and the phenylalanine closes a CDR3 of 14 amino acids. Solely the CDR3 DNA is kept, with 42 bases framed from the first base. V drops 6 bases and J drops 5 bases, leaving 13 bases in between. CDR1 is given as MNHEY and CDR2 as SVGAGI, both from the germline V gene. This clonotype was sampled from an adult with an advanced solid tumor such as melanoma, head and neck, liver or kidney cancer. This chain is built from TRBV6-5 and TRBJ2-2, with TRBD2 tentatively as D gene (5 bases match). Sequences were derived from CD4+ or CD8+ T cells sorted from blood, sampled in a trial of the OX40 agonist ivuxolimab. The CDR3 sequence is CASRIGIPTGELFF. The DNA is TGTGCCAGCAGAATCGGGATTCCTACCGGGGAGCTGTTTTTT.